The 6 T cell receptor beta chains below all came from one sample that was sequenced in a study of CD8+ T cells in alopecia areata. Once RNA had been extracted, it was reverse transcribed into cDNA to act as the sequencing template. Sequenced by immunoSEQ multiplex PCR; TCRdb stores in-frame clones only, minus some. The table lists about 150,000 clones, about two thirds of them singletons, with 30% to 45% in the top ten. Sequenced input: CD8+ T cells sorted from blood. These receptors all come from a human donor in good health.

The genes are TRBV2 and TRBJ2-6, with no clear D. CDR3 size: 16 residues. Germline lookup yields CDR1 SNHLY and CDR2 FYNNEI. Trimming removed 3 bases from V and 0 bases from J, with 9 bases in between. CDR3 in DNA: TGTGCCAGCAGTGAGACCCCCCACTCTGGGGCCAACGTCCTGACTTTC. It specifies CASSETPHSGANVLTF.

This clone was seen once. This sequence joins TRBV30 and TRBJ2-7; no firm D call. V lost 3 bases and J 2 bases, leaving 8 bases between the germline ends. Germline loops: CDR1 GTSNPN, CDR2 SVGIG (reference sequence). This CDR3 has 12 residues. CDR3 in DNA: TGTGCCTGGAGCGTCGGTACCTACGAGCAGTACTTC. It codes for CAWSVGTYEQYF.

This rearrangement joins TRBV7-9 to TRBJ2-5; unclear D gene. V shed 5 bases and J shed 3 bases, with 19 bases lying between them. Germline CDR1 reads SEHNR; CDR2 reads FQNEAQ (reference sequence). The CDR3 length is 16 residues. As DNA, the CDR3 is TGTGCCAGCAGCAGCAACCCCGAAGACACAGAAGAGACCCAGTACTTC. Its translation is CASSSNPEDTEETQYF.

The rearrangement links TRBV6-5 to TRBJ2-7, with 13 bases aligning to TRBD2. CDR1 is MNHEY and CDR2 is SVGAGI in the germline V gene. This CDR3 is built from 14 residues. After removal of 7 bases from V and 3 bases from J, the junction contained 3 bases not matched to a gene. The CDR3 DNA follows: TGTGCCAGCACCGGACTAGCGGGAGACTACGAGCAGTACTTC. Translation gives CASTGLAGDYEQYF.

The chain uses TRBV15 and TRBJ2-1; 10 positions agree with TRBD2. The CDR3 sequence is 16 residues long. The J segment lost 7 bases and the V segment lost 3 bases, leaving 9 bases of the junction unmatched. CDR1 LNHNV and CDR2 YYDKDF come from the germline V gene (reference sequence). The CDR3 sequence: CATSRTTSGIWNEQFF. The CDR3 region has the DNA TGTGCCACCAGCAGGACTACTAGCGGGATTTGGAATGAGCAGTTCTTC.

This clone appeared a few times. The gene calls are TRBV5-6 and TRBJ1-5, with 7 bases lining up with TRBD1. V dropped 4 bases and J dropped 4; count of bases not matched to a gene: 8. The CDR3 length is 15 residues. CDR1 SGHDT and CDR2 YYEEEE come from the germline V gene. The CDR3 bases are TGTGCCAGCAGCAACCCCGACAGGGCGAATCAGCCCCAGCATTTT. As protein: CASSNPDRANQPQHF.